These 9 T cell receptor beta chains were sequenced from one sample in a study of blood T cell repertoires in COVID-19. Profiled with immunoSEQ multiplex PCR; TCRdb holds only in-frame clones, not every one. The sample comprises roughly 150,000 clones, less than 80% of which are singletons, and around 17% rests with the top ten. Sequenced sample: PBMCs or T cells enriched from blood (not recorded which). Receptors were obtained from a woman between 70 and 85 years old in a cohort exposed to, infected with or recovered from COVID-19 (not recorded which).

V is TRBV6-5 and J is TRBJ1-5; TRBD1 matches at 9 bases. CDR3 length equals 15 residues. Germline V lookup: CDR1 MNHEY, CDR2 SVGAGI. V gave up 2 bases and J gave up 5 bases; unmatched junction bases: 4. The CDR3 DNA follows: TGTGCCAGCAGTTACGGACAGGGGCGATATCAGCCCCAGCATTTT. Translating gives CASSYGQGRYQPQHF.

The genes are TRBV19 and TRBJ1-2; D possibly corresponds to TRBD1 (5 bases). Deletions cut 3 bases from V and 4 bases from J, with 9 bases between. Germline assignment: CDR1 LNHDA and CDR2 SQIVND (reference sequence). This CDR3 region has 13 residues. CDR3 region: CASSIRQGYGYTF. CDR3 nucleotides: TGTGCCAGTAGTATTCGGCAGGGCTATGGCTACACCTTC.

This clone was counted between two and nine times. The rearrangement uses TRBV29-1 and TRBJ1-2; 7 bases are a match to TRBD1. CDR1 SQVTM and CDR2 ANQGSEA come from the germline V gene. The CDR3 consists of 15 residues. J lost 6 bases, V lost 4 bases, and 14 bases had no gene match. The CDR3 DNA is TGCAGCGTTGCGACCCTAGACAGGGCCGGAGATGGCTACACCTTC. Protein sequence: CSVATLDRAGDGYTF.

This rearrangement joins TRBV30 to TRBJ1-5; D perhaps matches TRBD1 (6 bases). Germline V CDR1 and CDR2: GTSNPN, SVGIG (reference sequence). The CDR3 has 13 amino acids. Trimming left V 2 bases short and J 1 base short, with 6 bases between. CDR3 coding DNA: TGTGCCTGGAGTCAGGGGAGCAATCAGCCCCAGCATTTT. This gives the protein CAWSQGSNQPQHF.

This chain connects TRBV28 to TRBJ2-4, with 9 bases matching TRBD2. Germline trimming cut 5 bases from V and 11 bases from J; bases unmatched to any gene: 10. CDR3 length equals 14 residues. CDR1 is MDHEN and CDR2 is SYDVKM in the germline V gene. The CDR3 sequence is CASSPTGGLALQYF. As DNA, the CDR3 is TGTGCCAGCAGTCCCACCGGGGGACTAGCTCTTCAGTACTTC.

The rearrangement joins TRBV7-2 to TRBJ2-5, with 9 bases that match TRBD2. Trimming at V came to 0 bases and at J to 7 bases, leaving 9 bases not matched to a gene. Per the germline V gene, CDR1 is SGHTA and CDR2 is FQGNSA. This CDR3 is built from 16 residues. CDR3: CASSLAVPAGGVTQYF. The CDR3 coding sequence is TGTGCCAGCAGCTTAGCTGTTCCAGCGGGAGGTGTGACCCAGTACTTC.

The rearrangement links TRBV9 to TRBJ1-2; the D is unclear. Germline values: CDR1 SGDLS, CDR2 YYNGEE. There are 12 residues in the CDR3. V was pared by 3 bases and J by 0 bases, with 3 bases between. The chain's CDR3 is CASSASNYGYTF. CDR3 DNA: TGTGCCAGCAGCGCCTCTAACTATGGCTACACCTTC.

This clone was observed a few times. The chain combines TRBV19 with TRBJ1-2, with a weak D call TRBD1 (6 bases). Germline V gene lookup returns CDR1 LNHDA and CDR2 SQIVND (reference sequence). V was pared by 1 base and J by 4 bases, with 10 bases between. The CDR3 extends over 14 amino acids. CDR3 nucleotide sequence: TGTGCCAGTAGTATAGTGGCAGGGGCCTATGGCTACACCTTC. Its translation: CASSIVAGAYGYTF. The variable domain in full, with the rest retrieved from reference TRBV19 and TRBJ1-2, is DGGITQSPKYLFRKEGQNVTLSCEQNLNHDAMYWYRQDPGQGLRLIYYSQIVNDFQKGDIAEGYSVSREKKESFPLTVTSAQKNPTAFYLCASSIVAGAYGYTFGSGTRLTVV.

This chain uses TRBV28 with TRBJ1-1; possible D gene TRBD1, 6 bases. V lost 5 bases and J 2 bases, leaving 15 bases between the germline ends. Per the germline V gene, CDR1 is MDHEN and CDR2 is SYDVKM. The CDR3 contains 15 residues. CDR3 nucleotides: TGTGCCAGCAGTCCCCATACAGGGCTAAACACTGAAGCTTTCTTT. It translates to CASSPHTGLNTEAFF.